This TCR beta chain was captured in a study of cytomegalovirus exposure and HLA in healthy donors. Broader study findings: Prediction of most subjects' HLA-A and HLA-B alleles by TCR beta sequences was reportedly accurate. What was likely a sequencing artifact was a cluster of highly shared sequence variants.

Germline values: CDR1 SNHLY, CDR2 FYNNEI. This CDR3 has 14 amino acids. Deletions cut 6 bases from V and 7 bases from J, with 16 bases between. Comment on this clone: Its matching antigen is unknown.

It was with 60 Vbeta and 13 Jbeta primers that the PCR ran. Measured with immunoSEQ multiplex PCR; TCRdb has only the in-frame clones, and not every one. The data show 55,000 to 75,000 clones, about 87% seen once. What was sequenced was PBMCs. The TCR was taken from a man aged 18-30 years in good health and CMV-seronegative. The rearrangement links TRBV2 to TRBJ1-5; D perhaps matches TRBD1 (6 bases). In DNA, the CDR3 is TGTGCCAGCAGCACGACAGGCTCGGGGCAGCCCCAGCATTTT. Translated: CASSTTGSGQPQHF. The variable domain in full, with the rest retrieved from reference TRBV2 and TRBJ1-5, is EPEVTQTPSHQVTQMGQEVILRCVPISNHLYFYWYRQILGQKVEFLVSFYNNEISEKSEIFDDQFSVERPDGSNFTLKIRSTKLEDSAMYFCASSTTGSGQPQHFGDGTRLSIL.